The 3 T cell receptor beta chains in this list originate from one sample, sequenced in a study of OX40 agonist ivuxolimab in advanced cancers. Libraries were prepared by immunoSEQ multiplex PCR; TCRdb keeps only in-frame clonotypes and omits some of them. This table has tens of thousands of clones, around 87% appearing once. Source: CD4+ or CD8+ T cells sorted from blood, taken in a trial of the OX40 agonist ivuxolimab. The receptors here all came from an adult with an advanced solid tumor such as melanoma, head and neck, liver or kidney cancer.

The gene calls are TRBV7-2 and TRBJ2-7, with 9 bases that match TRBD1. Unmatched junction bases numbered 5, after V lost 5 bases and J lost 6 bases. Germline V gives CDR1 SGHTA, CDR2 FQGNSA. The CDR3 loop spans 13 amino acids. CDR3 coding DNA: TGTGCCAGCAGCGTACGACAGGGGGTCGAGCAGTACTTC. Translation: CASSVRQGVEQYF.

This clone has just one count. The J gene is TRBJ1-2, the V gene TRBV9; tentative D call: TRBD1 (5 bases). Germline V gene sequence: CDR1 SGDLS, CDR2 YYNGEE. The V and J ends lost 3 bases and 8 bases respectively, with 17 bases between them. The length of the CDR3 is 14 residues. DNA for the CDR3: TGTGCCAGCAGCGCCTCCAGGGCCCTGGGAGGCTACACCTTC. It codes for CASSASRALGGYTF.

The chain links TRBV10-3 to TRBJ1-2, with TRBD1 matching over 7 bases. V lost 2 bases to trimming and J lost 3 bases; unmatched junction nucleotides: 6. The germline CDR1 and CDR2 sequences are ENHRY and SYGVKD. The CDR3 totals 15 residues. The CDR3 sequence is CAISEGQGGYYGYTF. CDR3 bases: TGTGCCATCAGTGAGGGGCAGGGGGGCTACTATGGCTACACCTTC.